This T cell receptor (beta chain) was sequenced during a study of blood T cell repertoires in COVID-19. Across the whole study: T cells, B-cell-depleted T cells, or PBMCs supplied cDNA or gDNA.

The assay was immunoSEQ multiplex PCR, and TCRdb's table has in-frame clones only and misses some. Among 300,000 to 450,000 clones listed, approximately 81% were seen once. The TCR comes from a woman aged 18-35 years with acute or convalescent COVID-19. Sequenced material: peripheral blood.

CDR3 amino acids: CASSPGFAGNQPQHF. The CDR3 nucleotides are TGTGCCAGCAGCCCCGGGTTTGCGGGGAATCAGCCCCAGCATTTT. V and J are TRBV5-5 and TRBJ1-5, with D unclear. CDR3 length: 15 amino acids. Trimming took 4 bases from V and 4 from J, leaving 15 bases between them. The germline CDR1 and CDR2 sequences are SGHKS and YYEKEE (reference sequence).